Sequencing of this T cell receptor (beta chain) was carried out in a study of cytomegalovirus exposure and HLA in healthy donors. Study-level results: A missense variant in DCLRE1C was later tied to TCR beta V- and J-gene trimming. Later on, an analysis tied over 15,000 TCR beta sequences to HLA alleles at 0.05 false discovery rate.

This clone has only a few counts. The antigen remains undetermined. Other DNA sequences of this sample code for an identical CDR3. The V gene end was trimmed by 0 bases and the J gene end by 3 bases; junction bases not matched to a gene: 1. The CDR3 runs to 15 residues. Germline CDR1 SGHTA, CDR2 FQGTGA. In the PCR, 60 Vbeta and 13 Jbeta primers were used. The authors' processing: In a later analysis, 80 million or so unique TCR beta chains included roughly 11 million shared by two or more donors. The repertoire was sequenced with immunoSEQ multiplex PCR; TCRdb's copy has only in-frame clones and lacks some. For V, J and clone size, that table is used; D and trimming come from the DNA. The sample yields around 160,000 clones, around 73% seen once.

The rearrangement joins TRBV7-3 to TRBJ2-1; 8 bases map to TRBD2. Sample: PBMCs. This clonotype originated in a woman between 18 and 29 years old in good health and CMV-seronegative. CDR3 residues: CASSLTSGGYNEQFF. For the CDR3, the DNA is TGTGCCAGCAGCTTAACAAGCGGGGGCTACAATGAGCAGTTCTTC.